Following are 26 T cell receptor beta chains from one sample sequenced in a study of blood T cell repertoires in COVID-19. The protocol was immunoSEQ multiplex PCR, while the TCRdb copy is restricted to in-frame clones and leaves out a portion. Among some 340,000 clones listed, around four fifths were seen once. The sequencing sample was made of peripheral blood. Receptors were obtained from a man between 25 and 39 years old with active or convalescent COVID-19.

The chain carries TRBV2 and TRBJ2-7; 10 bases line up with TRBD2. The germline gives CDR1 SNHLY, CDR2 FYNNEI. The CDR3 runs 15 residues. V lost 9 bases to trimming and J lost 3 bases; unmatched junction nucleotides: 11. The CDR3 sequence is CARGLGLAGDYEQYF. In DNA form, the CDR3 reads TGTGCCAGAGGTCTAGGGCTAGCGGGGGACTACGAGCAGTACTTC.

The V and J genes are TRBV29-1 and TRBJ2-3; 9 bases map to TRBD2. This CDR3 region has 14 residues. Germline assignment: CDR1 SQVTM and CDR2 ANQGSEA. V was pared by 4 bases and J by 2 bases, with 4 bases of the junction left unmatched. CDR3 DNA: TGCAGCGTTGGGGGCGGGGGGGCCACAGATACGCAGTATTTT. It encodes CSVGGGGATDTQYF.

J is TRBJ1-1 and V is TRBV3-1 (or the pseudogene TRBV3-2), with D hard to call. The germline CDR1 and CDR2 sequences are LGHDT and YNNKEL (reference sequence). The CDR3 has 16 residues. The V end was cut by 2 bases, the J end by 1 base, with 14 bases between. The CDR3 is CASSQRRGGSNTEAFF. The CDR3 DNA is TGTGCCAGCAGCCAAAGGCGGGGAGGTTCGAACACTGAAGCTTTCTTT.

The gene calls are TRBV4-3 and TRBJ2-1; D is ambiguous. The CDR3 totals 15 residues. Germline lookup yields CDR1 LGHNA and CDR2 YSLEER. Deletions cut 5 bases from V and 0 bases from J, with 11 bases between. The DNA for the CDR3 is TGCGCCAGCAGCTCGCCACGGAGCTCCTACAATGAGCAGTTCTTC. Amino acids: CASSSPRSSYNEQFF.

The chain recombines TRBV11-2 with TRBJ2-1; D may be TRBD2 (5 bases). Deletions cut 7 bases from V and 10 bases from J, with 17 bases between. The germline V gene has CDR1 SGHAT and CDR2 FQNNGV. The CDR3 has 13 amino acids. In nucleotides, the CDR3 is TGTGCCAGCACCAACATCGACTACTTCGAGCAGTTCTTC. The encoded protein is CASTNIDYFEQFF.

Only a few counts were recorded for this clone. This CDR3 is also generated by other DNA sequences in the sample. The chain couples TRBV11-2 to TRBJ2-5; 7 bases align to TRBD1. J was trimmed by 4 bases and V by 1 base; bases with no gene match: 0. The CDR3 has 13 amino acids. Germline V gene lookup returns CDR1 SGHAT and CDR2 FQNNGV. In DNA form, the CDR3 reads TGTGCCAGCAGCTTAGGACAGGGAGAGACCCAGTACTTC. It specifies CASSLGQGETQYF. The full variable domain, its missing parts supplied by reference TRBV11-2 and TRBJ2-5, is EAGVAQSPRYKIIEKRQSVAFWCNPISGHATLYWYQQILGQGPKLLIQFQNNGVVDDSQLPKDRFSAERLKGVDSTLKIQPAKLEDSAVYLCASSLGQGETQYFGPGTRLLVL.

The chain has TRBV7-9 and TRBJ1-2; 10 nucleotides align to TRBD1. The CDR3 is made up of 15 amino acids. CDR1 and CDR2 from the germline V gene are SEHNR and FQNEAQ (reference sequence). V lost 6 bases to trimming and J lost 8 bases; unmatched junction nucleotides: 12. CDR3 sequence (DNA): TGTGCCAGCAGGCGCCCCGGGACAGGGGAACGAGGCTACACCTTC. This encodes CASRRPGTGERGYTF. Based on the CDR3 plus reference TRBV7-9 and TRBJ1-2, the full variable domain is DTGVSQNPRHKITKRGQNVTFRCDPISEHNRLYWYRQTLGQGPEFLTYFQNEAQLEKSRLLSDRFSAERPKGSFSTLEIQRTEQGDSAMYLCASRRPGTGERGYTFGSGTRLTVV.

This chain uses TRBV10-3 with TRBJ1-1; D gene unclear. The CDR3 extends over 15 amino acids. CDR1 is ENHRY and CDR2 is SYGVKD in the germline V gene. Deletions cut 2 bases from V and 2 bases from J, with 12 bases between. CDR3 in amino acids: CAISEPGPLNTEAFF. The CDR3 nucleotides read TGTGCCATCAGTGAGCCTGGGCCACTTAACACTGAAGCTTTCTTT.

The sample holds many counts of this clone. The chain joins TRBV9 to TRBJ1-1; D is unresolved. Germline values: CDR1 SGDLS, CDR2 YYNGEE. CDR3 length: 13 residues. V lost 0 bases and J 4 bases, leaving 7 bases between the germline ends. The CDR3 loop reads CASSVDVGTEAFF. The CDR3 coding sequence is TGTGCCAGCAGCGTAGATGTCGGCACTGAAGCTTTCTTT. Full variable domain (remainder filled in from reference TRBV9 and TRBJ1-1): DSGVTQTPKHLITATGQRVTLRCSPRSGDLSVYWYQQSLDQGLQFLIQYYNGEERAKGNILERFSAQQFPDLHSELNLSSLELGDSALYFCASSVDVGTEAFFGQGTRLTVV.

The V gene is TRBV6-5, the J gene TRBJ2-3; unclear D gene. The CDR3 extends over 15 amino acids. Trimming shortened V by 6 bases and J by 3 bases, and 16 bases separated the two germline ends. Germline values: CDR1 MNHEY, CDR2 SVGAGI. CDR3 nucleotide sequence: TGTGCCAGCAGGGGTGCAGGTTTCCTAACAGATACGCAGTATTTT. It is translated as CASRGAGFLTDTQYF.

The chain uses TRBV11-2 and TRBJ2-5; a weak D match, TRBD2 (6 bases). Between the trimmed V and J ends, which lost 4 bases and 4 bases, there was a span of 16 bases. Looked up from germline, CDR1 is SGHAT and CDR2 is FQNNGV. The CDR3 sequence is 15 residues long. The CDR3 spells CASSSSGGGAETQYF. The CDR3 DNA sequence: TGTGCCAGCAGCTCCTCGGGTGGCGGGGCAGAGACCCAGTACTTC. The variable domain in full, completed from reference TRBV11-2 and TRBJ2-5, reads EAGVAQSPRYKIIEKRQSVAFWCNPISGHATLYWYQQILGQGPKLLIQFQNNGVVDDSQLPKDRFSAERLKGVDSTLKIQPAKLEDSAVYLCASSSSGGGAETQYFGPGTRLLVL.

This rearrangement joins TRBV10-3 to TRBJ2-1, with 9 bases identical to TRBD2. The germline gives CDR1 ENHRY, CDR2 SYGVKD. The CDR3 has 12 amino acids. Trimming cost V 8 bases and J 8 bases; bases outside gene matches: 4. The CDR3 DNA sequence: TGTGCCATCGGAGCGGGAGGCGATGAGCAGTTCTTC. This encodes CAIGAGGDEQFF.

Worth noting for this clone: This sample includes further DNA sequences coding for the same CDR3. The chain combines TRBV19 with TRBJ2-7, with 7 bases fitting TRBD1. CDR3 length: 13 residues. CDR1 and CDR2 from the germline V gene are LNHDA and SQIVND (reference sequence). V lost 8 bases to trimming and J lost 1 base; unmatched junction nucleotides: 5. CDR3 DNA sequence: TGTGCCAGTTCCCCGGGACAGTCCTACGAGCAGTACTTC. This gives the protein CASSPGQSYEQYF.

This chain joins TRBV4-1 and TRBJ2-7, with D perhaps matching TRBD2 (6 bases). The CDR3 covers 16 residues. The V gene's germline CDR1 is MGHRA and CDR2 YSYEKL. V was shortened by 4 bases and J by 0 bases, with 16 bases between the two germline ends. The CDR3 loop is CASSPSTGTYSYEQYF. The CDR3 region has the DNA TGCGCCAGCAGCCCTTCTACCGGGACTTACTCCTACGAGCAGTACTTC.

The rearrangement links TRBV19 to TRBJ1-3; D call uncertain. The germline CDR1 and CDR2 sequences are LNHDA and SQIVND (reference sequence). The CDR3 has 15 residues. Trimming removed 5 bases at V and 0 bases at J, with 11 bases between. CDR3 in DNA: TGTGCCAGTAGTTCCCAGGCCCGCTCTGGAAACACCATATATTTT. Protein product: CASSSQARSGNTIYF.

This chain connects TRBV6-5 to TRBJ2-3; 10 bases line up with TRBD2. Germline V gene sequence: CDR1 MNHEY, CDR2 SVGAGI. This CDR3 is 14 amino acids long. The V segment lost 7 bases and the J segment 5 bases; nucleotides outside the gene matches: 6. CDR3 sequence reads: CASKERGGVDTQYF. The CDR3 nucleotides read TGTGCCAGCAAAGAGCGGGGGGGTGTAGATACGCAGTATTTT.

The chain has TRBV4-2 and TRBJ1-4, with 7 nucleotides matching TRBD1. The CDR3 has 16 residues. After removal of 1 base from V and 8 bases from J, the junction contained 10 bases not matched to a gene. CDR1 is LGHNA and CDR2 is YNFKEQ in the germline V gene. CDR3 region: CASSQAGGQVGEKLFF. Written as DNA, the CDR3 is TGTGCCAGCAGCCAAGCGGGTGGACAGGTCGGAGAAAAACTGTTTTTT.

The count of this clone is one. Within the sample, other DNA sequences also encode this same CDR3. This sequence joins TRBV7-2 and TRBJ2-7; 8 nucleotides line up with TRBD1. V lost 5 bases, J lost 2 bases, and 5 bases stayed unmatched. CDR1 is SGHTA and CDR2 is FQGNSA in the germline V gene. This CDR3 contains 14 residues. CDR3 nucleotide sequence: TGTGCCAGCAGCCTAACAGGGGGAACCTACGAGCAGTACTTC. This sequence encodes CASSLTGGTYEQYF.

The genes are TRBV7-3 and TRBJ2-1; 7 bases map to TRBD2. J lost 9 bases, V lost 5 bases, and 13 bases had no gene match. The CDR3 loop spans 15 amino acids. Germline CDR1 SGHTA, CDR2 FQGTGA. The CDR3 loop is CASSPVMAGVREQFF. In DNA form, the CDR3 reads TGTGCCAGCAGCCCCGTAATGGCGGGAGTTCGTGAGCAGTTCTTC. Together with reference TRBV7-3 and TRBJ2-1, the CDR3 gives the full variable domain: GAGVSQTPSNKVTEKGKYVELRCDPISGHTALYWYRQSLGQGPEFLIYFQGTGAADDSGLPNDRFFAVRPEGSVSTLKIQRTERGDSAVYLCASSPVMAGVREQFFGPGTRLTVL.

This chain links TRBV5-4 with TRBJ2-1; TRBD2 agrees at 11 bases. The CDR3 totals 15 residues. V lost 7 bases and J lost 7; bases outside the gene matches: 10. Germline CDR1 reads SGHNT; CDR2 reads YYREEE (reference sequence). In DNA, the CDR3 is TGTGCCAGCCGTTTACTAGCGGGAGAAATAAATGAGCAGTTCTTC. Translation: CASRLLAGEINEQFF.

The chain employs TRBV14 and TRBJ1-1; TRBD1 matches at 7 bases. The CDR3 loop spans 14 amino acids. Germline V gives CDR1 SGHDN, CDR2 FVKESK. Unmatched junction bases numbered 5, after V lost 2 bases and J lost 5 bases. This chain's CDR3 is CASSQYRGRTEAFF. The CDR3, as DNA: TGTGCCAGCAGCCAATACAGGGGTAGGACTGAAGCTTTCTTT.

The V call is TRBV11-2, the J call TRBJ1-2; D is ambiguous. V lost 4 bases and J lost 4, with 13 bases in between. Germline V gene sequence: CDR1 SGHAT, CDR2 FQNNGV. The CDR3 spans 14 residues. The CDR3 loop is CASSSSILGYGYTF. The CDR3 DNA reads TGTGCCAGCAGCTCCTCTATCCTCGGCTATGGCTACACCTTC. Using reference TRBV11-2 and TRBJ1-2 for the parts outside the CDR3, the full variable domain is EAGVAQSPRYKIIEKRQSVAFWCNPISGHATLYWYQQILGQGPKLLIQFQNNGVVDDSQLPKDRFSAERLKGVDSTLKIQPAKLEDSAVYLCASSSSILGYGYTFGSGTRLTVV.

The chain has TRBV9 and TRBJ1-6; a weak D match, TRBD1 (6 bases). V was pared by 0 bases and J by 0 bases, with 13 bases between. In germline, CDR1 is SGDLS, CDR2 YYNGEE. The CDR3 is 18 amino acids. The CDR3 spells CASSVGAGESSYNSPLHF. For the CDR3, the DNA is TGTGCCAGCAGCGTAGGGGCAGGGGAGAGCTCCTATAATTCACCCCTCCACTTT.

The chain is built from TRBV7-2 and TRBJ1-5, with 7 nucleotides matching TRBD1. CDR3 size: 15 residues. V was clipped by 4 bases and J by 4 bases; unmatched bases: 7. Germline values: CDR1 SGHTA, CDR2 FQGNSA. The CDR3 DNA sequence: TGTGCCAGCAGCTCAACCGACAGGGATAATCAGCCCCAGCATTTT. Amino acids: CASSSTDRDNQPQHF. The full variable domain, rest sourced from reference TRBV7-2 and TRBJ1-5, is GAGVSQSPSNKVTEKGKDVELRCDPISGHTALYWYRQSLGQGLEFLIYFQGNSAPDKSGLPSDRFSAERTGGSVSTLTIQRTQQEDSAVYLCASSSTDRDNQPQHFGDGTRLSIL.

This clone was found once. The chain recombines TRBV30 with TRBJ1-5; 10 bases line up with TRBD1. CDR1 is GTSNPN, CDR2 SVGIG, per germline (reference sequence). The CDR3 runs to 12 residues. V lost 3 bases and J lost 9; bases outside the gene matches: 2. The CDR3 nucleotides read TGTGCCTGGAGGGGACAGGGGCCGCCCCAGCATTTT. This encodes CAWRGQGPPQHF.

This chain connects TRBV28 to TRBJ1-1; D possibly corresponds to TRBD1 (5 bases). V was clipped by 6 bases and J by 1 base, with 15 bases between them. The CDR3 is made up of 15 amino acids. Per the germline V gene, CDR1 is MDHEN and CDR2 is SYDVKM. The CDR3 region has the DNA TGTGCCAGCAGCCGGCTTAGGGGCGAGAACACTGAAGCTTTCTTT. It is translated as CASSRLRGENTEAFF.